Listed below are T cell receptor beta chains from one sample, sequenced in a study of cytomegalovirus exposure and HLA in healthy donors. Sequencing was performed with immunoSEQ multiplex PCR; in TCRdb, only in-frame clones are kept and a portion is missing. The sample lists roughly 120,000 clones; 70% to 80% were seen once. The sequenced sample was PBMCs. These receptors were collected from a man between 45 and 60 years old in good health and CMV-seropositive. Each CDR3 is given with its conserved first and last residue. D genes are given only for firm matches. Rows may omit the clone size; those that give it use once, few, many or a size class.

J gene,D gene,clone size,V gene,CDR3 protein,CDR3 DNA
TRBJ2-5,-,-,TRBV15,CATSRGGGGLQETQYF,TGTGCCACCAGCAGAGGCGGGGGCGGTCTCCAAGAGACCCAGTACTTC
TRBJ2-7,-,-,TRBV6-1,CASSGSRGPYEQYF,TGTGCCAGCAGTGGGTCAAGGGGTCCCTACGAGCAGTACTTC
TRBJ1-5,TRBD1,-,TRBV23-1,CASSPRQGNQPQHF,TGCGCCAGCAGTCCACGACAGGGGAATCAGCCCCAGCATTTT
TRBJ1-6,-,-,TRBV7-2,CASSARGNNSPLHF,TGTGCCAGCAGCGCCAGGGGAAATAATTCACCCCTCCACTTT
TRBJ2-2,TRBD2,few,TRBV2,CASSEIGGDTGELFF,TGTGCCAGCAGTGAAATTGGGGGGGACACCGGGGAGCTGTTTTTT
TRBJ1-1,TRBD1,-,TRBV5-1,CASSSGTAEAFF,TGCGCCAGCAGCTCTGGGACAGCTGAAGCTTTCTTT
TRBJ2-2,-,-,TRBV5-1,CASSLAGAPNTGELFF,TGCGCCAGCAGCTTGGCAGGGGCCCCGAACACCGGGGAGCTGTTTTTT
TRBJ2-5,-,-,TRBV5-1,CASSSITPGETQYF,TGCGCCAGCAGCTCAATTACCCCGGGGGAGACCCAGTACTTC
TRBJ2-3,-,-,TRBV5-1,CASRGRSSFLASTDTQYF,TGCGCCAGTCGGGGGAGAAGTTCCTTCTTAGCCTCCACAGATACGCAGTATTTT
TRBJ2-1,TRBD2,-,TRBV13,CASSLESGASGYNEQFF,TGTGCCAGCAGCTTAGAATCCGGGGCTAGCGGGTACAATGAGCAGTTCTTC
TRBJ2-1,TRBD1,-,TRBV2,CASSPGTGSDEQFF,TGTGCCAGCAGTCCCGGGACAGGGAGCGATGAGCAGTTCTTC
TRBJ2-7,-,-,TRBV4-3,CASSQDLSPEYEQYF,TGCGCCAGCAGCCAAGATCTAAGTCCCGAGTACGAGCAGTACTTC